This T cell receptor (beta chain) was profiled in a study of blood T cells in healthy people across ages. CDR3 length: 15 residues. V was trimmed by 0 bases and J by 4 bases, leaving 9 bases between them. Germline-derived CDR1 and CDR2 are LGHDT and YNNKEL (reference sequence). Primed by a sample-barcoded 5' primer and a J-beta primer mix, a second PCR proceeded for roughly 6 to 12 cycles. MiXCR, applied by TCRdb to the 5' RACE reads, yields one record per CDR3 protein. The sample lists roughly 1.5 million distinct CDR3 sequences; approximately 42% were seen once. A few counts support this clonotype. The sequenced sample was blood. This rearrangement joins TRBV3-1 to TRBJ2-2; D gene unclear. This TCR was recovered from a woman in her late teens or twenties in good health. CDR3 sequence (DNA): TGTGCCAGCAGCCAAGATCCAGGTCCCACCGGGGAGCTGTTTTTT. Translating it yields CASSQDPGPTGELFF. The entire variable domain, with the rest obtained from reference TRBV3-1 and TRBJ2-2, is as follows: DTAVSQTPKYLVTQMGNDKSIKCEQNLGHDTMYWYKQDSKKFLKIMFSYNNKELIINETVPNRFSPKSPDKAHLNLHINSLELGDSAVYFCASSQDPGPTGELFFGEGSRLTVL.